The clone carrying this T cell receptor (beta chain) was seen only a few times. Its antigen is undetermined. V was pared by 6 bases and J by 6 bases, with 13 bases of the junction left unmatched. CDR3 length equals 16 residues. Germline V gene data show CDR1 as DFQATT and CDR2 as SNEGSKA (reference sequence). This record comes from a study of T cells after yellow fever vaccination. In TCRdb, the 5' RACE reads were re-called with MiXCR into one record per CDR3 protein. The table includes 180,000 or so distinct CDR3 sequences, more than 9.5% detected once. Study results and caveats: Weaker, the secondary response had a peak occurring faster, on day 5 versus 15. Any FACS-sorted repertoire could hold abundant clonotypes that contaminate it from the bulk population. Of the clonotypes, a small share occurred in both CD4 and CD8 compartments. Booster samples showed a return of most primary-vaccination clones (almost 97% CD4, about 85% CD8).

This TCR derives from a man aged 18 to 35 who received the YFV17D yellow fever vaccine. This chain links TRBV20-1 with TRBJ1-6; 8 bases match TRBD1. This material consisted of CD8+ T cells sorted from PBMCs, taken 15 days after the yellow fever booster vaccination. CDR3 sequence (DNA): TGCAGTGCGCTAGTACTGACAGGGGCCGCTAATTCACCCCTCCACTTT. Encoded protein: CSALVLTGAANSPLHF.